The rows below give T cell receptor beta chains drawn from one sample of a study of T cell changes during pregnancy in multiple sclerosis. TCRdb's copy holds only in-frame clones and misses some; the assay was immunoSEQ multiplex PCR. The sample consists of approximately 60,000 clones, 75% to 95% of them appearing once. Sequenced material: peripheral blood, taken after pregnancy. These receptors came from a female donor in good health, enrolled as a control in a pregnancy study. Both conserved end residues are part of each CDR3. The D gene is left open where the match is weak. Only some rows state a clone size, as once, few, many or a class for expanded clones.

clone size,V gene,D gene,J gene,CDR3 DNA,CDR3 protein
.,TRBV6-1,TRBD1,TRBJ2-7,TGTGCCAGCAGTGGAGAGACAGGGGGCTTCTACGAGCAGTACTTC,CASSGETGGFYEQYF
.,TRBV7-9,.,TRBJ2-2,TGTGCCAGCAGCTTTAGTGGGGGGAGCACCGGGGAGCTGTTTTTT,CASSFSGGSTGELFF
.,TRBV9,TRBD1,TRBJ2-7,TGTGCCAGCAGCGGCGGGACAGGGGATTACGAGCAGTACTTC,CASSGGTGDYEQYF
.,TRBV13,.,TRBJ2-7,TGTGCCAGCAGGTCGACAGGTTCCTACGAGCAGTACTTC,CASRSTGSYEQYF
.,TRBV5-1,.,TRBJ1-4,TGCGCCAGCAGAGGGGCTATTAATGAAAAACTGTTTTTT,CASRGAINEKLFF
.,TRBV7-2,TRBD2,TRBJ2-7,TGTGCCAGCAGCTATACTAGCGGGAGTCGCTACGAGCAGTACTTC,CASSYTSGSRYEQYF
.,TRBV6-4,TRBD2,TRBJ2-3,TGTGCCAGCAGTGTACTAGCGGGAGGCACAGATACGCAGTATTTT,CASSVLAGGTDTQYF
.,TRBV7-2,TRBD2,TRBJ2-3,TGTGCCAGCAGCTTAGGGACTAGCTTCACAGATACGCAGTATTTT,CASSLGTSFTDTQYF
.,TRBV12-2,.,TRBJ2-3,TGTGCAAGTCGCTCGATTTCGAGAGCGCTGGAGAGCACAGATACGCAGTATTTT,CASRSISRALESTDTQYF
.,TRBV9,.,TRBJ2-1,TGTGCCAGCAGCCCTAGGCTTGCGGGTGAGCAGTTCTTC,CASSPRLAGEQFF
.,TRBV5-1,TRBD2,TRBJ2-2,TGCGCCAGCAGCAGTCGCGGGGGGACGACGAACACCGGGGAGCTGTTTTTT,CASSSRGGTTNTGELFF
.,TRBV18,.,TRBJ2-7,TGTGCCAGCTCACCACCAGCCACGAGCTCCTACGAGCAGTACTTC,CASSPPATSSYEQYF
.,TRBV4-1,TRBD1,TRBJ2-3,TGCGCCAGCAGCCTTGGACAGGGGGCTGGCACAGATACGCAGTATTTT,CASSLGQGAGTDTQYF
.,TRBV10-3,TRBD1,TRBJ1-2,TGTGCCATCAGTGCCTCGGGACAGGGGGAATTGGAGGGCTACACCTTC,CAISASGQGELEGYTF
.,TRBV7-9,TRBD1,TRBJ1-1,TGTGCCAGCAGCTTTTTAGACAGGGGAGAAGCTTTCTTT,CASSFLDRGEAFF
.,TRBV6-5,.,TRBJ1-2,TGTGCCAGCAGCCGCACAGGCCGCACTTATGGCTACACCTTC,CASSRTGRTYGYTF
.,TRBV9,TRBD1,TRBJ1-1,TGTGCCAGCAACAGGGGTTATGGAAACACTGAAGCTTTCTTT,CASNRGYGNTEAFF
.,TRBV4-3,TRBD2,TRBJ2-3,TGCGCCAGCAGCCAAGATCTTCTAGCGGGGGCAGATACGCAGTATTTT,CASSQDLLAGADTQYF
.,TRBV18,.,TRBJ2-1,TGTGCCAGCTCACCACCCAGCAGGGGCAATGAGCAGTTCTTC,CASSPPSRGNEQFF
.,TRBV4-3,TRBD2,TRBJ2-1,TGCGCCAGCAGCCCCTTGGGGGGGAGTGAGCAGTTCTTC,CASSPLGGSEQFF
.,TRBV28,.,TRBJ2-7,TGTGCCAGCGTGCCCGGGACACCTGTTTACGAGCAGTACTTC,CASVPGTPVYEQYF
.,TRBV19,.,TRBJ2-7,TGTGCCAGTAGTATAGGAGGGGGAACCTACGAGCAGTACTTC,CASSIGGGTYEQYF
.,TRBV11-2,.,TRBJ2-3,TGTGCCAGCAGCTCGATACAGGGCTACACAGATACGCAGTATTTT,CASSSIQGYTDTQYF
.,TRBV5-4,.,TRBJ1-1,TGTGCCAGCAGCTTGGGGTGGGGCCCGAACACTGAAGCTTTCTTT,CASSLGWGPNTEAFF
.,TRBV5-1,TRBD2,TRBJ2-3,TGCGCCAGCAGCTTTAATCCGGGACTAGAAGGAGAGACGCAGTATTTT,CASSFNPGLEGETQYF
once,TRBV19,TRBD2,TRBJ2-2,TGTGCCAGTAGCCCGGGACTAGCAGCGGGGGAGCTGTTTTTT,CASSPGLAAGELFF
.,TRBV4-1,.,TRBJ2-7,TGCGCCAGCAGCCGCCTGTCGCAACCGCCCAGCTCCTACGAGCAGTACTTC,CASSRLSQPPSSYEQYF
.,TRBV7-2,.,TRBJ2-1,TGTGCCAGCAGCTTCGAGACTACTAGGAGGGGGCAGTTCTTC,CASSFETTRRGQFF